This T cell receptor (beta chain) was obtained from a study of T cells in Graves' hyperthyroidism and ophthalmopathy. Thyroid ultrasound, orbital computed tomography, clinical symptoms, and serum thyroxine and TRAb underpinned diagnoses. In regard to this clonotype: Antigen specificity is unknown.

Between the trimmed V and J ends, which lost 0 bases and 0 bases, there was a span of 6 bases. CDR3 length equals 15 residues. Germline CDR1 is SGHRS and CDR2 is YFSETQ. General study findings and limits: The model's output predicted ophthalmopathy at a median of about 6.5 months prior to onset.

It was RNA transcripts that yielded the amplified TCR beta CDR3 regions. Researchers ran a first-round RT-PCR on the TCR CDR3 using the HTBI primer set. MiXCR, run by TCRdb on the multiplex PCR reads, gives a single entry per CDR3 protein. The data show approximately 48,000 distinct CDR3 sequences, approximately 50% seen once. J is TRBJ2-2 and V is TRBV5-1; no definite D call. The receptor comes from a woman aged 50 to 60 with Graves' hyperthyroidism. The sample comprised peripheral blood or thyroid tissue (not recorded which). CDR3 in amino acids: CASSLGSSNTGELFF. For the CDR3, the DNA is TGCGCCAGCAGCTTGGGTAGCTCGAACACCGGGGAGCTGTTTTTT.